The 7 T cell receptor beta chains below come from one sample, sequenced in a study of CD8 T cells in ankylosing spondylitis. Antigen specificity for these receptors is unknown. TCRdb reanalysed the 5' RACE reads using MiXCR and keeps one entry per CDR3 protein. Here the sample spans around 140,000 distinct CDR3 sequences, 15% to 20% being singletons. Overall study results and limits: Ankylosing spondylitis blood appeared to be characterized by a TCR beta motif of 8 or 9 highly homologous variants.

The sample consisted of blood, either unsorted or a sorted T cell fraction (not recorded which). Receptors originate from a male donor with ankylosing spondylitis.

As DNA, the CDR3 is TGTGCCAGCAGCTCGACGGACAGGGAGGTTTTAGAGACCCAGTACTTC. Translation gives CASSSTDREVLETQYF. The chain uses TRBV7-9 and TRBJ2-5; 8 bases map to TRBD1. This CDR3 is 16 amino acids long. V dropped 4 bases and J dropped 4; count of bases not matched to a gene: 11. The germline gives CDR1 SEHNR, CDR2 FQNEAQ (reference sequence).

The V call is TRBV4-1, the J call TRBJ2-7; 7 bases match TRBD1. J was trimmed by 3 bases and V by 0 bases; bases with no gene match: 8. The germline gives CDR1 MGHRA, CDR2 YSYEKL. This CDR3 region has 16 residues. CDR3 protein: CASSQETGTEDYEQYF. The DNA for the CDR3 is TGCGCCAGCAGCCAAGAGACCGGGACAGAGGACTACGAGCAGTACTTC.

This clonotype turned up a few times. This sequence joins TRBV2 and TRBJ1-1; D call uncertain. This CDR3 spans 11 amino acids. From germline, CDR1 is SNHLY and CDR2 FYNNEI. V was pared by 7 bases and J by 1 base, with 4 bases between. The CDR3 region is CASMSNTEAFF. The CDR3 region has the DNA TGTGCCAGCATGTCGAACACTGAAGCTTTCTTT.

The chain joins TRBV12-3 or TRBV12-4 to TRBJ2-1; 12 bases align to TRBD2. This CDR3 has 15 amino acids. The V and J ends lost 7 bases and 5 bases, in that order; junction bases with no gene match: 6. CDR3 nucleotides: TGTGCCAGCACTCCCCTAGCGGGGGGGCACAATGAGCAGTTCTTC. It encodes CASTPLAGGHNEQFF.

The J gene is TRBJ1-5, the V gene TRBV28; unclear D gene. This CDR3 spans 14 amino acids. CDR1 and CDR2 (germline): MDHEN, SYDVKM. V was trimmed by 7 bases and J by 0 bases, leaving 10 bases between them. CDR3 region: CASIGWGSNQPQHF. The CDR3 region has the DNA TGTGCCAGCATTGGGTGGGGTAGCAATCAGCCCCAGCATTTT.

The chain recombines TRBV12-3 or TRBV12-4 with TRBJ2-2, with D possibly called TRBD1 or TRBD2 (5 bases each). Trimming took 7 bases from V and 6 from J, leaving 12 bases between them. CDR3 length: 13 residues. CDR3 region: CASTPVGAGELFF. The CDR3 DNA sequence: TGTGCCAGCACCCCGGTGGGGGCCGGGGAGCTGTTTTTT.

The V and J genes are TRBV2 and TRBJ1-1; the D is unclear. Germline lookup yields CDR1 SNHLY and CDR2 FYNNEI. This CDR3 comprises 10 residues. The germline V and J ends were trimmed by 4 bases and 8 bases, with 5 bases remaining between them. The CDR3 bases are TGTGCCAGCAGTGTGTCAGAAGCTTTCTTT. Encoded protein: CASSVSEAFF.